Detailed here is one T cell receptor (beta chain). The sample comes from a study of blood T cell repertoires in COVID-19. Study-wide context: The United States, Italy and Spain provided the acute and convalescent COVID-19 samples. PBMCs, B-cell-depleted T cells, or T cells provided the cDNA or gDNA that made up the material.

Cohort 3 recovery required two negative PCRs, clearance, or symptom resolution. The CDR3 extends over 16 amino acids. Trimming cost V 7 bases and J 8 bases; bases outside gene matches: 10. Germline values: CDR1 KGHDR, CDR2 SFDVKD. Sequencing was performed with immunoSEQ multiplex PCR; in TCRdb, only in-frame clones are kept and a portion is missing. This repertoire shows a few hundred thousand clones, about 88% found once; its top ten account for approximately 9.8%. This chain connects TRBV24-1 to TRBJ2-2, with 12 bases fitting TRBD1. The sequenced sample consisted of PBMCs or T cells enriched from blood (not recorded which). The source of this sequence is a woman aged 40-49 years who had recovered from COVID-19. The CDR3 reads CATRSPGQGARGELFF. The CDR3 nucleotides read TGTGCCACCAGATCCCCGGGACAGGGGGCAAGAGGGGAGCTGTTTTTT.